The TCR beta chain described here comes from a study of blood T cell repertoires in COVID-19 (TCRdb year 2020). In terms of the full investigation: Collaborator samples came from the United States, Italy and Spain and covered acute and convalescent phases of COVID-19. The dataset comprised deeply sampled blood TCRbeta repertoires from subjects exposed to, actively infected with, or recovered from COVID-19. The repertoires were released in a freely available public database meant as a resource for research on the immune response to SARS-CoV-2. Where available, HLA class I and class II types were obtained from metadata supplied by the sample provider rather than from assay-based typing. The prospective study material was composed of cDNA or gDNA derived from T cells, B-cell-depleted T cells, or PBMCs. A de-identified subject ID, COVID-19 status, age in years and sex were almost always included in the sample metadata. The samples were drawn from the first 160 participants of the ongoing ImmuneRACE study and from over 950 subjects provided by 6 global collaborators.

The paper as a whole reports these results and caveats: Clinical and demographic metadata were provided uncurated, with the amount varying by source and participant.

Collaborating institutions collected whole blood in K2EDTA tubes following their own protocols. For TCRbeta analysis, collaborators shipped samples in one of three forms: frozen whole blood, isolated PBMCs, or DNA extracted from either of those sample types. In the case of this clone: Its antigen is currently not known. One base away there is no much larger clone; base qualities are not given.

As encoded in the germline V gene (reference sequence), CDR1 is PRHDT while CDR2 is FYEKMQ. Trimming takes 1 base from V and 4 bases from J, and the germline ends sit 7 bases apart. The CDR3, from cysteine to phenylalanine, totals 14 residues. Only the CDR3 part of the read is kept: 42 bases, read in frame from the first base. TCRbeta CDR3 regions were amplified from genomic DNA using the immunoSEQ Assay, a bias-controlled multiplex PCR. The paper's data handling went like this. Within the assay, amplification of reference gene primers was used to estimate how many nucleated cells each sample contained. To quantify the absolute abundance of each unique TCRbeta CDR3 rearrangement, sequence reads were collapsed and filtered. For each sample, productive Simpson clonality was calculated by taking the square root of Simpson's diversity index across productive rearrangements. Not all clones reach the TCRdb copy of this immuneACCESS table, which keeps in-frame sequences only. Checked studies attribute under half of the gap to unresolved V genes and leave the rest unexplained. V and J calls and clone size are those listed in that table; D and trimming were worked out from the DNA. The sample table lists some 26,000 clones, approximately 90% of them with a count of one. The top ten clones comprise less than 20% of the sample.

Source material: peripheral blood. This receptor chain uses TRBV13 and TRBJ2-2; the D gene lacks a confident call. The clonotype was recovered from a human donor in a cohort sampled during active COVID-19. This receptor has the CDR3 CASSLARPTGELFF. The DNA sequence is given as TGTGCCAGCAGCTTAGCGAGGCCCACCGGGGAGCTGTTTTTT. Outside the CDR3, residues come from the reference TRBV13 and TRBJ2-2 proteins, so the full variable domain is: AAGVIQSPRHLIKEKRETATLKCYPIPRHDTVYWYQQGPGQDPQFLISFYEKMQSDKGSIPDRFSAQQFSDYHSELNMSSLELGDSALYFCASSLARPTGELFFGEGSRLTVL.